In this sample, the clone carrying this T cell receptor beta chain turned up a few times. Its antigen is still unknown. This sample is drawn from a study of blood T cells in healthy people across ages. Background on the study: Per two T cells, about one barcoded beta molecule was captured through template switching. Study-level findings and limits: Per million T cells, TCR beta diversity dropped about linearly as age rose. Long-lived donors had more naive CD4+ cells and higher diversity than aged donors.

Germline-derived CDR1 and CDR2 are LNHNV and YYDKDF (reference sequence). The V and J ends lost 1 base and 6 bases, in that order; junction bases with no gene match: 7. The CDR3 loop spans 15 amino acids. Using a J-beta primer mix together with a sample-barcoded 5' primer, a second PCR was run for roughly 6 to 12 cycles. Every cDNA molecule carried a tag from a template-switch adaptor bearing 12 random nucleotides. TCRdb reprocessed the 5' RACE reads with MiXCR, giving one entry per CDR3 protein. The table lists approximately 1.5 million distinct CDR3 sequences, 42% of them singletons. This chain connects TRBV15 to TRBJ2-3; 7 positions match TRBD2. The sample was blood. This clonotype was sampled from a woman aged 18-35 years in good health. CDR3 protein: CATSRVRGGRDTQYF. The CDR3 DNA reads TGTGCCACCAGCAGAGTCCGGGGAGGGAGGGATACGCAGTATTTT.